These 17 T cell receptor beta chains came from one sample sequenced in a study of Ad26.COV2.S vaccination and SARS-CoV-2 variants. Treatment defined: around 19 received Ad26.COV2.S at low or high dose, single or two shots; 5 received placebo; per-sample allocation not given. Following the first vaccine or placebo injection, samples were taken on day 63. Some clones are missing from TCRdb's copy, which holds only in-frame ones; the method was immunoSEQ multiplex PCR. The sample yields 350,000 to 450,000 clones, over 75% seen once. This specimen was peripheral blood, taken in a trial of Ad26.COV2.S vaccine versus placebo. The receptor set was obtained from a person aged 18-60 years who received the Ad26.COV2.S COVID-19 vaccine or a placebo.

The chain couples TRBV4-2 to TRBJ1-1; D remains unclear. Trimming took off 4 bases at V and 0 bases at J, with 15 bases between the two ends. This CDR3 is 16 amino acids long. Per germline, CDR1 LGHNA and CDR2 YNFKEQ. The CDR3 DNA reads TGTGCCAGCAGCCTAGGGCTGGCACGGCTGAACACTGAAGCTTTCTTT. This gives the protein CASSLGLARLNTEAFF.

The chain employs TRBV5-5 and TRBJ2-7; 10 nucleotides align to TRBD1. The CDR3 contains 15 residues. Losses at the gene ends were 5 bases for V and 3 bases for J; bases not matched to a gene: 8. The germline V gene has CDR1 SGHKS and CDR2 YYEKEE (reference sequence). This chain's CDR3 is CASRLRQGAVYEQYF. The CDR3 nucleotides read TGTGCCAGCAGATTACGACAGGGGGCGGTCTACGAGCAGTACTTC.

The rearrangement uses TRBV12-3 or TRBV12-4 and TRBJ1-5; D gene uncertain. The V gene lost 5 bases and the J gene lost 0 bases, with 5 bases spanning the gap. The CDR3 totals 13 residues. The CDR3 DNA follows: TGTGCCAGCAGTCACGATAGCAATCAGCCCCAGCATTTT. It encodes CASSHDSNQPQHF.

J is TRBJ2-4 and V is TRBV5-1; 7 positions match TRBD1. The CDR3 sequence is 16 residues long. Germline V gene sequence: CDR1 SGHRS, CDR2 YFSETQ. J was trimmed by 5 bases and V by 0 bases; bases with no gene match: 8. CDR3 residues: CASSLEGGNNQNIQYF. In nucleotides, the CDR3 is TGCGCCAGCAGCTTGGAAGGGGGCAATAATCAAAACATTCAGTACTTC.

The count of this clone is one. CDR3 amino acids: CASSTSFNTGELFF. For the CDR3, the DNA is TGCGCCAGCAGTACTAGTTTTAACACCGGGGAGCTGTTTTTT. The V and J genes are TRBV23-1 and TRBJ2-2; the D gene is possibly TRBD2 (5 bases). TRBV23-1 is filed as an ORF, its function uncertain. The CDR3 spans 14 residues. Between the trimmed V and J ends, which lost 5 bases and 2 bases, there was a span of 9 bases.

This clone was detected only once. In DNA, the CDR3 is TGTGCCAGCAGTTTTCAGGCCCAAGAGACCCAGTACTTC. Amino acid sequence: CASSFQAQETQYF. This chain links TRBV12-3 or TRBV12-4 with TRBJ2-5, with unresolved D. CDR3 length: 13 amino acids. Trimming removed 3 bases from V and 1 base from J, with 6 bases in between.

This clone has only a few counts. The rearrangement uses TRBV2 and TRBJ1-1; D not resolved. CDR1 is SNHLY, CDR2 FYNNEI, per germline. This CDR3 spans 16 amino acids. Trimming stripped 3 bases from V and 6 bases from J, with 20 bases between. CDR3 region: CASSDGTSLHLPEAFF. The CDR3 bases are TGTGCCAGCAGTGATGGCACTAGTCTTCATTTGCCTGAAGCTTTCTTT.

The DNA of the CDR3 is TGTGCCAGCAGCCAGGACGGCTACTCTGGAAACACCATATATTTT. Translating it yields CASSQDGYSGNTIYF. The chain recombines TRBV6-5 with TRBJ1-3; D gene ambiguous. The CDR3 is 15 residues long. Germline V gene sequence: CDR1 MNHEY, CDR2 SVGAGI. Trimming left V 6 bases short and J 0 bases short, with 12 bases between.

In the case of this clone: Other DNA variants within this sample encode the same CDR3. This chain uses TRBV18 with TRBJ2-7, with D unresolved. Germline V gene data show CDR1 as KGHSH and CDR2 as LQKENI. This CDR3 has 12 amino acids. V gave up 3 bases and J gave up 1 base, with 4 bases separating them. The CDR3: CASSPGSYEQYF. The CDR3 nucleotides are TGTGCCAGCTCACCCGGGTCCTACGAGCAGTACTTC.

This chain connects TRBV7-9 to TRBJ1-3, with D hard to call. V lost 5 bases and J lost 7, with 12 bases in between. The germline V gene encodes CDR1 SEHNR and CDR2 FQNEAQ (reference sequence). CDR3 length: 13 amino acids. The CDR3 DNA reads TGTGCCAGCAGCAAAGAGGTGGCTAACACCATATATTTT. Translating gives CASSKEVANTIYF.

The J gene is TRBJ2-7, the V gene TRBV4-3, with D possibly TRBD1 on 5 matching bases. This CDR3 spans 16 amino acids. Trimming took off 0 bases at V and 1 base at J, with 13 bases between the two ends. Germline V lookup: CDR1 LGHNA, CDR2 YSLEER. This chain's CDR3 is CASSQDARQHSYEQYF. The CDR3, as DNA: TGCGCCAGCAGCCAAGACGCAAGACAGCATTCCTACGAGCAGTACTTC.

The chain combines TRBV3-1 (or the pseudogene TRBV3-2) with TRBJ1-6; D remains unclear. Trimming pared 6 bases from V and 9 bases from J, leaving 9 bases between. Germline V gene data show CDR1 as LGHDT and CDR2 as YNNKEL (reference sequence). The length of the CDR3 is 12 residues. The CDR3 DNA is TGTGCCAGCAGTCTAGGACTTTCACCCCTCCACTTT. This gives the protein CASSLGLSPLHF.

This chain joins TRBV30 and TRBJ2-5, with unresolved D. The CDR3 is 10 amino acids. Trimming removed 2 bases at V and 6 bases at J, with 4 bases between. The germline gives CDR1 GTSNPN, CDR2 SVGIG (reference sequence). Here the CDR3 DNA reads TGTGCCTGGAGTAGACAGACCCAGTACTTC. It yields the protein CAWSRQTQYF. The full variable domain, its missing parts supplied by reference TRBV30 and TRBJ2-5, is SQTIHQWPATLVQPVGSPLSLECTVEGTSNPNLYWYRQAAGRGLQLLFYSVGIGQISSEVPQNLSASRPQDRQFILSSKKLLLSDSGFYLCAWSRQTQYFGPGTRLLVL.

The CDR3 sequence is CATGTGEMGEKLFF. In nucleotides, the CDR3 is TGTGCCACGGGGACAGGGGAGATGGGGGAAAAACTGTTTTTT. J is TRBJ1-4 and V is TRBV15; 10 bases fit TRBD1. From germline, CDR1 is LNHNV and CDR2 YYDKDF (reference sequence). The CDR3 consists of 14 residues. V was pared by 9 bases and J by 8 bases, with 9 bases of the junction left unmatched.

This chain uses TRBV30 with TRBJ1-2; D gene ambiguous. CDR1 and CDR2 from the germline V gene are GTSNPN and SVGIG (reference sequence). The CDR3 totals 13 residues. The V and J ends lost 2 bases and 0 bases respectively, with 7 bases between them. The CDR3 loop is CAWSLGANYGYTF. CDR3 coding DNA: TGTGCCTGGAGTCTCGGCGCTAACTATGGCTACACCTTC. Combining the CDR3 with reference TRBV30 and TRBJ1-2 gives the whole variable domain SQTIHQWPATLVQPVGSPLSLECTVEGTSNPNLYWYRQAAGRGLQLLFYSVGIGQISSEVPQNLSASRPQDRQFILSSKKLLLSDSGFYLCAWSLGANYGYTFGSGTRLTVV.

This chain links TRBV5-1 with TRBJ1-2; TRBD1 matches at 7 bases. The CDR3 has 15 residues. V was clipped by 4 bases and J by 0 bases; unmatched bases: 6. The germline V gene encodes CDR1 SGHRS and CDR2 YFSETQ. CDR3 nucleotide sequence: TGCGCCAGCAGCGGGGGGACAGCGACTAACTATGGCTACACCTTC. It encodes CASSGGTATNYGYTF. Full variable domain (remainder filled in from reference TRBV5-1 and TRBJ1-2): KAGVTQTPRYLIKTRGQQVTLSCSPISGHRSVSWYQQTPGQGLQFLFEYFSETQRNKGNFPGRFSGRQFSNSRSEMNVSTLELGDSALYLCASSGGTATNYGYTFGSGTRLTVV.

There are a few counts of this clone. The chain is built from TRBV19 and TRBJ2-7; either TRBD1 or TRBD2 may fit D (5 bases each). The V end lost 10 bases, the J end lost 0 bases, and 10 bases lay between the germline ends. Germline lookup yields CDR1 LNHDA and CDR2 SQIVND (reference sequence). This CDR3 comprises 12 residues. The CDR3 is CATGDASYEQYF. As DNA, the CDR3 is TGTGCCACCGGGGACGCCTCCTACGAGCAGTACTTC.